One and the same sample provided the 9 T cell receptor beta chains below, sequenced in a study of cytomegalovirus exposure and HLA in healthy donors. It was with 60 Vbeta and 13 Jbeta primers that the PCR ran. Produced via immunoSEQ multiplex PCR; TCRdb's table is partial and in-frame only. The data show roughly 130,000 clones, with 75% to 85% seen just once and 4% held by the top ten. The material sequenced was PBMCs. The receptors were gathered from a woman in her thirties or forties in good health and CMV-seronegative.

J is TRBJ2-2 and V is TRBV6-6; D gene ambiguous. The germline V and J ends were trimmed by 5 bases and 5 bases, with 12 bases remaining between them. Germline V CDR1 and CDR2: MNHNY, SVGAGI (reference sequence). The CDR3 contains 14 residues. CDR3 sequence (DNA): TGTGCCAGCAGTCCTACTGCTAGGACCGGGGAGCTGTTTTTT. Its protein is CASSPTARTGELFF.

This clone was observed a single time. The V gene is TRBV7-8, the J gene TRBJ1-1; TRBD1 might be the D (6 bases). There are 15 residues in the CDR3. CDR1 is SGHVS and CDR2 is FQNEAQ in the germline V gene. The ends were cut back, 2 bases at V and 5 bases at J, with 15 bases in the middle. Written as DNA, the CDR3 is TGTGCCAGCAGCTTATCCTTCCGGACAGCAACTGAAGCTTTCTTT. It translates to CASSLSFRTATEAFF.

The rearrangement joins TRBV4-3 to TRBJ1-4, with a possible D match to TRBD1 (5 bases). CDR3 length: 15 residues. Germline loops: CDR1 LGHNA, CDR2 YSLEER. Deletions cut 0 bases from V and 7 bases from J, with 12 bases between. DNA for the CDR3: TGCGCCAGCAGCCAAGACTCGGGGGTATCTGAAAAACTGTTTTTT. Translating it yields CASSQDSGVSEKLFF.

CDR3 bases: TGTGCCAGCAGCCAAGGGGACAGGGGATCTTATGGCTACACCTTC. Amino acids: CASSQGDRGSYGYTF. This chain uses TRBV4-2 with TRBJ1-2; TRBD1 agrees at 10 bases. The CDR3 totals 15 residues. Germline CDR1 reads LGHNA; CDR2 reads YNFKEQ. J was trimmed by 5 bases and V by 1 base; bases with no gene match: 4.

This chain joins TRBV4-1 and TRBJ1-6, with D perhaps matching TRBD1 (6 bases). V was shortened by 3 bases and J by 1 base, with 10 bases between the two germline ends. Germline V CDR1 and CDR2: MGHRA, YSYEKL. The CDR3 spans 16 residues. Written as DNA, the CDR3 is TGCGCCAGCAGCCAGGACAGAAGGTCCTATAATTCACCCCTCCACTTT. Protein: CASSQDRRSYNSPLHF.

In the case of this clone: Within the sample, other DNA sequences also encode this same CDR3. The chain links TRBV9 to TRBJ1-3, with D uncertain. This CDR3 contains 13 residues. V was cut by 3 bases and J by 2 bases, with 6 bases left in between. CDR1 and CDR2 from the germline V gene are SGDLS and YYNGEE. CDR3 loop: CASSAGTGNTIYF. The DNA of the CDR3 is TGTGCCAGCAGCGCCGGGACTGGAAACACCATATATTTT.

The rearrangement links TRBV4-2 to TRBJ2-7, with 8 positions matching TRBD1. Germline V gene sequence: CDR1 LGHNA, CDR2 YNFKEQ. The V gene end was trimmed by 4 bases and the J gene end by 2 bases; junction bases not matched to a gene: 4. CDR3 length: 14 amino acids. The CDR3 nucleotides read TGTGCCAGCAGCCCGACAGGGGAGACCTACGAGCAGTACTTC. It translates to CASSPTGETYEQYF.

The chain combines TRBV7-8 with TRBJ1-2; maybe TRBD1 (6 bases). The ends were cut back, 6 bases at V and 7 bases at J, with 21 bases in the middle. CDR1 is SGHVS and CDR2 is FQNEAQ in the germline V gene. The CDR3 runs to 15 residues. DNA of the CDR3: TGTGCCAGCAGTGGGAGGGGGGCCGCCGGTTCTGGCTACACCTTC. This encodes CASSGRGAAGSGYTF.

The chain couples TRBV27 to TRBJ1-4, with D perhaps TRBD1 (5 bases). Trimming left V 6 bases short and J 3 bases short, with 11 bases between. This CDR3 is 14 amino acids long. The V gene's germline CDR1 is MNHEY and CDR2 SMNVEV (reference sequence). DNA of the CDR3: TGTGCCAGCAGCCCGCGGACATCTAATGAAAAACTGTTTTTT. Amino acids: CASSPRTSNEKLFF.